These 2 T cell receptor beta chains share one sample of origin, sequenced in a study of patients and donors after allogeneic stem cell transplantation. One entry per CDR3 protein, called by TCRdb with MiXCR from the RT-PCR reads. Of tens of thousands of distinct CDR3 sequences listed, roughly a third were seen once; the top ten hold over 60%. Sequences were obtained from blood, either unsorted or a sorted T cell fraction (not recorded which). The receptor set was obtained from a human donor who was either an allogeneic HSCT recipient or a stem cell or donor lymphocyte infusion donor (not recorded which). It is not recorded whose cells these are; they may come from a transplant donor.

The V call is TRBV18, the J call TRBJ1-1, with a possible D match to TRBD1 (5 bases). V lost 3 bases, J lost 0 bases, and 11 bases lay in between. From germline, CDR1 is KGHSH and CDR2 LQKENI. This CDR3 is 15 amino acids long. Here the CDR3 DNA reads TGTGCCAGCTCACCCTCGGGGGGGATGAACACTGAAGCTTTCTTT. Translating it yields CASSPSGGMNTEAFF.

The rearrangement links TRBV4-3 to TRBJ2-3, with TRBD2 matching 9 bases. Losses at the gene ends were 0 bases for V and 7 bases for J; bases not matched to a gene: 14. Germline CDR1 LGHNA, CDR2 YSLEER. CDR3 length equals 18 residues. The CDR3 DNA follows: TGCGCCAGCAGCCAAGATTGGAGCAAGGCGGGAGGGCCCAATACGCAGTATTTT. Translation gives CASSQDWSKAGGPNTQYF.